This TCR beta chain was captured by sequencing in a study of patients and donors after allogeneic stem cell transplantation. This clonotype was seen ten or more times. MiXCR, run by TCRdb on the RT-PCR reads, gives a single entry per CDR3 protein. The data hold about 57,000 distinct CDR3 sequences, with 13% observed a single time. CDR3 length equals 14 residues. The germline gives CDR1 KGHSH, CDR2 LQKENI. The V gene lost 0 bases and the J gene lost 3 bases, with 6 bases spanning the gap. The rearrangement joins TRBV18 to TRBJ1-5; D is unclear. The clonotype was recovered from a human donor who was either an allogeneic HSCT recipient or a stem cell or donor lymphocyte infusion donor (not recorded which). It is not recorded whose cells these are; they may come from a transplant donor. The sample consisted of blood, either unsorted or a sorted T cell fraction (not recorded which). DNA for the CDR3: TGTGCCAGCTCACCACCTACGAACAATCAGCCCCAGCATTTT. Its translation is CASSPPTNNQPQHF.